This TCR beta chain appears in the sequencing data of a study of CD8 T cells in ankylosing spondylitis. Findings of the study overall: Matched synovial fluid from ankylosing spondylitis patients was reported to be enriched for disease-linked clones. A motif of fewer than ten highly homologous TCR beta variants was seen as apparently characteristic of ankylosing spondylitis blood.

Germline V gene sequence: CDR1 SGHAT, CDR2 FQNNGV. The CDR3 consists of 13 residues. The germline V and J ends were trimmed by 8 bases and 2 bases, with 13 bases remaining between them. By quantitative 5'-RACE with molecular barcodes, the TCR beta libraries were made. Via MiXCR, TCRdb re-called the 5' RACE reads, giving one row per CDR3 protein. The sample holds 700,000 to 1,000,000 distinct CDR3 sequences, about 10% seen once. About this clonotype: Antigen specificity is unknown.

This sequence was found in a male donor with ankylosing spondylitis. Sequencing was carried out using blood, either unsorted or a sorted T cell fraction (not recorded which). The gene calls are TRBV11-2 and TRBJ2-7; D is perhaps TRBD2 (5 bases). This CDR3 reads CASLGGLAYEQYF. In DNA form, the CDR3 reads TGTGCCAGCCTCGGAGGCCTCGCCTACGAGCAGTACTTC.